These T cell receptor beta chains were read from a single sample in a study of T cells in Graves' hyperthyroidism and ophthalmopathy. MiXCR was run by TCRdb on the multiplex PCR reads, yielding one entry per CDR3 protein. The sample records hundreds of thousands of distinct CDR3 sequences, around 15% being singletons. Sequenced material: blood. Receptor source: a woman under 30 with Graves' hyperthyroidism. CDR3s leave out the opening cysteine and the closing phenylalanine or tryptophan.

V,J,CDR3
TRBV6-6,TRBJ2-6,ASSYSDFTSGANVLT
TRBV6-5,TRBJ2-2,ASSYLGELF
TRBV7-2,TRBJ2-1,ASSDGGWAAPYNEQF
TRBV11-2,TRBJ2-5,ASSYRLAGVGETQY
TRBV27,TRBJ2-3,ASSLLGRGRFTDTQY
TRBV28,TRBJ1-2,ASSRTGKGNYGYT
TRBV2,TRBJ1-2,ASSQGMPGGYT
TRBV29-1,TRBJ1-1,SAGPAYSNTEAF
TRBV7-3,TRBJ2-7,ASSLLWGSSFTYEQY
TRBV7-2,TRBJ2-5,ASSLTLGREETQY
TRBV20-1,TRBJ2-1,SAGAGTTRNEQF
TRBV6-1,TRBJ1-4,ASSEGLTATNEKLF
TRBV7-8,TRBJ1-1,ASSRSQGSIMNTEAF
TRBV6-1,TRBJ2-3,ASRATGTDTQY
TRBV6-1,TRBJ2-1,ASSVTSGLYNEQF
TRBV4-1,TRBJ2-7,ASSQRVIGDYKTEQY
TRBV11-2,TRBJ2-5,ATDTDTPEGY
TRBV29-1,TRBJ2-4,SVKGLAQAKNIQY
TRBV12-3/TRBV12-4,TRBJ2-1,ASSFTPDRPPFSYNEQF
TRBV6-1,TRBJ2-1,ASSPRQFSGTSYNEQF
TRBV15,TRBJ2-1,ATLAGSEQF
TRBV27,TRBJ2-5,ASSLSMTSGSMGTQY
TRBV30,TRBJ2-1,AWSPGSGRSHEQF
TRBV2,TRBJ2-1,ASSQVGGSYYNEQF
TRBV5-6,TRBJ1-1,ASSLLGENTEAF
TRBV6-2/TRBV6-3,TRBJ2-3,ASTDPGDTQY
TRBV5-5,TRBJ1-5,ASSLVQGPQPQH
TRBV28,TRBJ1-1,ASSLGTTVTEAF
TRBV2,TRBJ2-5,ASTLAWGQETQY
TRBV20-1,TRBJ2-1,SATVRGRGNNEQF
TRBV11-2,TRBJ1-1,ASSPGQLGANTEAF
TRBV6-8,TRBJ2-1,AAGTSGNKQF
TRBV12-5,TRBJ2-3,ASGLAGSGTDTQY
TRBV13,TRBJ2-3,ASSLFGGRTDTQY
TRBV28,TRBJ2-1,ASSFTSEQF
TRBV27,TRBJ2-1,ASSLLRLAGGLSYNEQF
TRBV20-1,TRBJ2-5,SASILARKKAQY
TRBV30,TRBJ1-1,AWRTMRTEAF
TRBV15,TRBJ2-7,ATSGSSGGSYEQY
TRBV6-1,TRBJ2-1,ASSALPGDEQF
TRBV7-8,TRBJ2-3,ASSLAPDRHTDTQY
TRBV24-1,TRBJ1-1,ATSDYGTEAF
TRBV14,TRBJ2-4,ASSPGLTMGLLAKNIQY
TRBV20-1,TRBJ1-5,SAGLGQRNQPQH
TRBV7-9,TRBJ2-7,ASSSPIKTGGYEQY
TRBV28,TRBJ2-7,ASSPFNYEQY
TRBV7-8,TRBJ2-1,ASSRTGSSSSYNEQF
TRBV6-5,TRBJ1-1,ASSYKAIEAF
TRBV28,TRBJ2-1,ASSFPGTGDNEQF
TRBV30,TRBJ2-1,AWSARGNEQF
TRBV6-1,TRBJ1-5,ASSPYHRSGRGIRQPQH
TRBV19,TRBJ1-2,ASSDKREVNYGYT
TRBV30,TRBJ2-5,AWRVDTTKMGTQY
TRBV5-1,TRBJ2-1,ASSGAFRLDEQF
TRBV28,TRBJ2-5,ASSFRGTQETQY
TRBV7-2,TRBJ2-2,ASSNYRGRGSGELF
TRBV28,TRBJ2-7,ASSHGTGAYEQY
TRBV11-2,TRBJ2-7,ASSTPRDFYEQY